These T cell receptor beta chains were read from a single sample in a study of shared clonotypes between healthy human individuals. Libraries were prepared by immunoSEQ multiplex PCR; TCRdb keeps only in-frame clonotypes and omits some of them. This table holds about 2.1 million clones, 90% to 95% found once. Sequenced input: naive CD8+ T cells from PBMCs. These receptor sequences come from a young man in good health. Some clones in this sample may be carry-over from other donors' samples. Each CDR3 is given with its conserved first and last residue. Each record gives: D gene, clone size, V gene, J gene, CDR3 DNA, CDR3 protein. The D gene is left open where the match is weak. Size values are once, few and many counts, or a class for expanded clones, and some rows have none.

-	-	TRBV27	TRBJ1-1	TGTGCCAGCACCGATCCGTCCCTTGCCACTGAAGCTTTCTTT	CASTDPSLATEAFF
-	-	TRBV25-1	TRBJ1-2	TGTGCCAGCAGTCCCTCCCCCAACTATGGCTACACCTTC	CASSPSPNYGYTF
-	-	TRBV11-2	TRBJ1-5	TGTGCCAGCAGCCCAGTGCTGGGTTTTAGCAATCAGCCCCAGCATTTT	CASSPVLGFSNQPQHF
-	once	TRBV29-1	TRBJ2-7	TGCAGCGTTGTCGGGACAAGGGCTTACGAGCAGTACTTC	CSVVGTRAYEQYF
-	-	TRBV25-1	TRBJ1-5	TGTGCCAGCACCCACAAAACGGGGGTTCAGCCCCAGCATTTT	CASTHKTGVQPQHF
-	-	TRBV7-8	TRBJ2-1	TGTGCCAGCAGCCCGGACCTCGCTCTCCACAATGAGCAGTTCTTC	CASSPDLALHNEQFF
-	-	TRBV7-2	TRBJ2-7	TGTGCCAGCAGTCCATCAATCCTAGTTAGTCACGAGCAGTACTTC	CASSPSILVSHEQYF
-	-	TRBV7-9	TRBJ1-4	TGTGCCAGCAGCCTCGGAACAGGACGGGTTGAAAAACTGTTTTTT	CASSLGTGRVEKLFF
TRBD1	-	TRBV18	TRBJ2-7	TGTGCCAGCTCACCCTCCCGGGACAGGGACTACGAGCAGTACTTC	CASSPSRDRDYEQYF
-	-	TRBV27	TRBJ2-7	TGTGCCAGCAGAGTTCTACCTAGTATGGAGCAGTACTTC	CASRVLPSMEQYF
-	-	TRBV7-9	TRBJ1-3	TGTGCCAGCAGCCAAATAACCGGGACATTCAACACCATATATTTT	CASSQITGTFNTIYF
-	once	TRBV29-1	TRBJ2-3	TGCAGCGGACTTACAGATACGCAGTATTTT	CSGLTDTQYF
-	-	TRBV7-9	TRBJ1-2	TGTGCCAGCAGCTTAAGACCCGGGGCCGGGGACTATGGCTACACCTTC	CASSLRPGAGDYGYTF
TRBD1	-	TRBV11-2	TRBJ2-7	TGTGCCAGCAGCTCGCCGGGACAGGGAATCGGCGAGCAGTACTTC	CASSSPGQGIGEQYF
-	-	TRBV15	TRBJ1-5	TGTGCCACCAGCATCCTAAGCAATCAGCCCCAGCATTTT	CATSILSNQPQHF
-	-	TRBV7-9	TRBJ2-1	TGTGCCAGCAGCTATGACACCGATGAGCAGTTCTTC	CASSYDTDEQFF
-	-	TRBV9	TRBJ2-2	TGTGCCAGCACAAGGGGCACCGGGGAGCTGTTTTTT	CASTRGTGELFF